This T cell receptor beta chain was captured in a study of blood T cell repertoires in COVID-19. Germline V CDR1 and CDR2: ENHRY, SYGVKD. The CDR3 is 13 amino acids. The V gene end was trimmed by 6 bases and the J gene end by 9 bases; junction bases not matched to a gene: 9. Assay used: immunoSEQ multiplex PCR; TCRdb lists only in-frame clones, some missing. This table has a few hundred thousand clones, roughly 89% appearing once. Sequences were obtained from PBMCs or T cells enriched from blood (not recorded which). The TCR was taken from a young man who had been exposed to COVID-19. The chain joins TRBV10-3 to TRBJ2-7; 9 bases align to TRBD2. The CDR3 DNA is TGTGCCATCAGATCCGGGACTAGCTCCTGGCAGTACTTC. Protein: CAIRSGTSSWQYF.